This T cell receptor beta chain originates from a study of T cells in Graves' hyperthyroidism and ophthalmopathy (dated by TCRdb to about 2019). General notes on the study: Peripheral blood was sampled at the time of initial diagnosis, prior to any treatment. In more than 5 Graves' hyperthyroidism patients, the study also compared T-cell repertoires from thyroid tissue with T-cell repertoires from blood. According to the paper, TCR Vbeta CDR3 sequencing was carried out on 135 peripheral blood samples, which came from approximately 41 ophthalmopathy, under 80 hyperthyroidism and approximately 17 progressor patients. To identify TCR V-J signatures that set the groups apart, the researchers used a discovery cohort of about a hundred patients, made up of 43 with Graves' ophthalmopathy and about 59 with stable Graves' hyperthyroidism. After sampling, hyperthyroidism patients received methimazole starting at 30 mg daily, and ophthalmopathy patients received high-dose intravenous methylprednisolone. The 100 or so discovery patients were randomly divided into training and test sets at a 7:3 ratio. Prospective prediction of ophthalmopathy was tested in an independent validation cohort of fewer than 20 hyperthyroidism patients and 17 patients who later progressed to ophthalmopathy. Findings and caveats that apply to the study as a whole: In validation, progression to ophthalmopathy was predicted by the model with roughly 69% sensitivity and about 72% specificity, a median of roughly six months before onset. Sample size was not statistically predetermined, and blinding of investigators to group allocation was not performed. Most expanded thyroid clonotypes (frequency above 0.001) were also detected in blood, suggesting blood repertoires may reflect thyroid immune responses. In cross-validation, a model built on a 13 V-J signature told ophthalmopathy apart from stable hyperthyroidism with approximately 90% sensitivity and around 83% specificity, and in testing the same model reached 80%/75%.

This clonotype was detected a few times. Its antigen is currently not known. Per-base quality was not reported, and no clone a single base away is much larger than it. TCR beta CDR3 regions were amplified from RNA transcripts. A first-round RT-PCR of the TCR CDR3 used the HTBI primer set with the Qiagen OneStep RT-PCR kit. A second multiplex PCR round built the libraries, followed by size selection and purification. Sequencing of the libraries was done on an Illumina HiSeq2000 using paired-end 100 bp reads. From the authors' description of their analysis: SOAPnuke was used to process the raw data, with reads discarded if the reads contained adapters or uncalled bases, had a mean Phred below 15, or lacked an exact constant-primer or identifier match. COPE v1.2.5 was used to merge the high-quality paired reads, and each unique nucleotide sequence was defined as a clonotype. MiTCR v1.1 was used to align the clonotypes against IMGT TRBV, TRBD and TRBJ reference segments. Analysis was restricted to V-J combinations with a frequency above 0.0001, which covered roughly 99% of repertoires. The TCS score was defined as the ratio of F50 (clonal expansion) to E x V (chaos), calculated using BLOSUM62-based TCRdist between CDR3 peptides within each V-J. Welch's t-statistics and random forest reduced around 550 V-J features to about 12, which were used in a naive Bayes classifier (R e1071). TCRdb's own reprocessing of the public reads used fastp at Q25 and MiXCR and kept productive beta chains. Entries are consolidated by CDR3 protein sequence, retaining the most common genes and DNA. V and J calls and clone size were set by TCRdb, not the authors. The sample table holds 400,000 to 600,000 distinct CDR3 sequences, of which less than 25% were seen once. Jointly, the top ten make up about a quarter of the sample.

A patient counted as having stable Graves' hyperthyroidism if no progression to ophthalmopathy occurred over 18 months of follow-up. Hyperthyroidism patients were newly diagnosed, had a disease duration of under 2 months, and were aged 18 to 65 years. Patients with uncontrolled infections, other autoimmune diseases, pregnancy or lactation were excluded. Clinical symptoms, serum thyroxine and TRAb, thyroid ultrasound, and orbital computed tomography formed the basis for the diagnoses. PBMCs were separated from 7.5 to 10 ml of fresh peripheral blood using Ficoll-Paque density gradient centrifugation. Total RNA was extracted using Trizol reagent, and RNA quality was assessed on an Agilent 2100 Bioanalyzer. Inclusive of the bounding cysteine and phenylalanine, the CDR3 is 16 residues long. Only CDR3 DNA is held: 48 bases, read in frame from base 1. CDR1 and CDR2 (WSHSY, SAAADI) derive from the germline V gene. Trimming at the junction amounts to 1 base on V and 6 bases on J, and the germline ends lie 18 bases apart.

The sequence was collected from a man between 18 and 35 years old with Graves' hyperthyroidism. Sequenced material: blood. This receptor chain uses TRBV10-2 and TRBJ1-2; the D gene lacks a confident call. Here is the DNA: TGCGCCAGCAGTGAGTTCCCGGCCCCGATTCAAGATGGCTACACCTTC. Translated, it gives CASSEFPAPIQDGYTF.